This is a list of T cell receptor beta chains from one sample in a study of blood T cell repertoires in COVID-19. This table comes from immunoSEQ multiplex PCR, and its TCRdb copy is limited to in-frame clones, with some not included. The sample lists about 380,000 clones, roughly 91% occurring once. The sequenced material came from PBMCs or T cells enriched from blood (not recorded which). The receptors were sampled from a woman between 18 and 29 years old who had recovered from COVID-19. Both conserved end residues are part of each CDR3. Each record gives: CDR3 length, J gene, V gene, clone size, D gene, CDR3 DNA, CDR3 protein. D genes are given only for firm matches. Clone size is not always given. Where it is, it says once, few, many or a class for expanded clones.

length: 19; J: TRBJ1-2; V: TRBV4-1; size: NA; D: TRBD1; DNA: TGCGCCAGCAGCCAAGATGGGTATAGCAGGGGGCAGTGGGACTATGGCTACACCTTC; CDR3: CASSQDGYSRGQWDYGYTF
length: 14; J: TRBJ2-5; V: TRBV5-1; size: NA; D: NA; DNA: TGCGCCAGCAGTTTGCCGGGACTTAAAGAGACCCAGTACTTC; CDR3: CASSLPGLKETQYF
length: 11; J: TRBJ1-4; V: TRBV7-9; size: NA; D: NA; DNA: TGTGCCAGCAGCCTATCTGAAAAACTGTTTTTT; CDR3: CASSLSEKLFF
length: 15; J: TRBJ2-7; V: TRBV16; size: once; D: TRBD2; DNA: TGTGCCAGCAGCCCATGGGGAGGGTCCTCCTACGAGCAGTACTTC; CDR3: CASSPWGGSSYEQYF
length: 16; J: TRBJ2-1; V: TRBV5-1; size: NA; D: TRBD2; DNA: TGCGCCAGCAGCCCGGGGGGTGGCCTCTCGGGAGGTGAGCAGTTCTTC; CDR3: CASSPGGGLSGGEQFF
length: 17; J: TRBJ2-7; V: TRBV6-6; size: NA; D: TRBD1; DNA: TGTGCCAGCAGTCCCGGACAGGGGGGCTTATCTACCTACGAGCAGTACTTC; CDR3: CASSPGQGGLSTYEQYF
length: 14; J: TRBJ1-3; V: TRBV3-1/TRBV3-2; size: NA; D: NA; DNA: TGTGCCAGCAGGACAGGTTGGGCTGGAAACACCATATATTTT; CDR3: CASRTGWAGNTIYF
length: 13; J: TRBJ2-1; V: TRBV2; size: NA; D: TRBD1; DNA: TGTGCCAGCATACAGGACAGGGACAATGAGCAGTTCTTC; CDR3: CASIQDRDNEQFF
length: 17; J: TRBJ2-2; V: TRBV19; size: NA; D: TRBD1; DNA: TGTGCCAGTAGTATAGGTCTGGTAGGGGGCGAGACCGGGGAGCTGTTTTTT; CDR3: CASSIGLVGGETGELFF
length: 16; J: TRBJ1-3; V: TRBV2; size: NA; D: NA; DNA: TGTGCCAGCAGTGAAGGCAGGGCGCCGGTTGGAAACACCATATATTTT; CDR3: CASSEGRAPVGNTIYF
length: 21; J: TRBJ2-3; V: TRBV7-6; size: NA; D: NA; DNA: TGTGCCAGCAGCTTAGGGCTGAGAGGGGGTATACCAACCCTTAGCACAGATACGCAGTATTTT; CDR3: CASSLGLRGGIPTLSTDTQYF
length: 13; J: TRBJ1-1; V: TRBV6-1; size: once; D: TRBD1; DNA: TGTGCCAGCATTGAAGGGACAGAGCTTGAAGCTTTCTTT; CDR3: CASIEGTELEAFF
length: 15; J: TRBJ1-5; V: TRBV19; size: once; D: NA; DNA: TGTGCCAGTAGTACTCTACTCTCAGGGAACCAGCCCCAGCATTTT; CDR3: CASSTLLSGNQPQHF
length: 16; J: TRBJ1-3; V: TRBV4-3; size: NA; D: NA; DNA: TGCGCCAGCAGCCAAAGTGTCACGAGCTCTGGAAACACCATATATTTT; CDR3: CASSQSVTSSGNTIYF
length: 19; J: TRBJ1-2; V: TRBV6-1; size: NA; D: TRBD1; DNA: TGTGCCAGCAGTGGAGGCGGGATCAGGGGGCGCGGTGAAGGATATGGCTACACCTTC; CDR3: CASSGGGIRGRGEGYGYTF
length: 15; J: TRBJ1-5; V: TRBV19; size: NA; D: TRBD1; DNA: TGTGCCAGTAGCACCGGGACAGACAGCAATCAGCCCCAGCATTTT; CDR3: CASSTGTDSNQPQHF
length: 15; J: TRBJ1-2; V: TRBV6-1; size: few; D: TRBD1; DNA: TGTGCCAGCACCATATCGACAGGGGGCGCCGATGGCTACACCTTC; CDR3: CASTISTGGADGYTF
length: 15; J: TRBJ1-1; V: TRBV5-8; size: NA; D: TRBD1; DNA: TGTGCCAGCAGCCAAGGACAGGGACTGAGCACTGAAGCTTTCTTT; CDR3: CASSQGQGLSTEAFF
length: 15; J: TRBJ2-2; V: TRBV6-5; size: NA; D: TRBD1; DNA: TGTGCCAGCAGGACCGGGACAGGGATTTTCGGGGAGCTGTTTTTT; CDR3: CASRTGTGIFGELFF
length: 15; J: TRBJ1-5; V: TRBV9; size: NA; D: TRBD1; DNA: TGTGCCAGCAGCGCCAGGGGGCAGCTCAATCAGCCCCAGCATTTT; CDR3: CASSARGQLNQPQHF
length: 15; J: TRBJ1-1; V: TRBV9; size: NA; D: TRBD1; DNA: TGTGCCAGCAGCGTATGGGACAGGGGAATAACTGAAGCTTTCTTT; CDR3: CASSVWDRGITEAFF
length: 18; J: TRBJ2-1; V: TRBV28; size: NA; D: NA; DNA: TGTGCCAGCAGCACAACTTCCTCCCGGGACACCCGTCGGGATGAGCAGTTCTTC; CDR3: CASSTTSSRDTRRDEQFF
length: 16; J: TRBJ2-7; V: TRBV4-1; size: NA; D: TRBD1; DNA: TGCGCCAGCAGCCAAGTTTCTCTGGACAGGTCCTACGAGCAGTACTTC; CDR3: CASSQVSLDRSYEQYF
length: 15; J: TRBJ1-2; V: TRBV10-3; size: NA; D: TRBD1; DNA: TGTGCCGCATCACGTGGACAGGCCACTAACTATGGCTACACCTTC; CDR3: CAASRGQATNYGYTF
length: 15; J: TRBJ1-1; V: TRBV15; size: NA; D: TRBD1; DNA: TGTGCCACCAGCAGACGCCGACAGGGGGGCACTGAAGCTTTCTTT; CDR3: CATSRRRQGGTEAFF
length: 15; J: TRBJ1-2; V: TRBV3-1/TRBV3-2; size: NA; D: NA; DNA: TGTGCCAGCAGCCATCCTGCCAGGGGCAACTATGGCTACACCTTC; CDR3: CASSHPARGNYGYTF
length: 13; J: TRBJ2-7; V: TRBV30; size: NA; D: NA; DNA: TGTGCCTGGAGTGAAGGGGGCGGGGACAGGCAGTACTTC; CDR3: CAWSEGGGDRQYF
length: 15; J: TRBJ2-7; V: TRBV11-2; size: NA; D: TRBD1; DNA: TGTGCCAGCAGCCCTCCGGGACAGCCCACTTACGAGCAGTACTTC; CDR3: CASSPPGQPTYEQYF
length: 12; J: TRBJ2-3; V: TRBV7-3; size: NA; D: TRBD2; DNA: TGTGCCAGCAGCTTAAGGGGGGGTACGCAGTATTTT; CDR3: CASSLRGGTQYF
length: 14; J: TRBJ2-2; V: TRBV18; size: NA; D: NA; DNA: TGTGCCAGCTCACCGGATTCAGGGACCGGGGAGCTGTTTTTT; CDR3: CASSPDSGTGELFF
length: 15; J: TRBJ1-1; V: TRBV2; size: NA; D: NA; DNA: TGTGCCAGCAGTGAATTCGGGATTTCGAACACTGAAGCTTTCTTT; CDR3: CASSEFGISNTEAFF
length: 15; J: TRBJ2-4; V: TRBV9; size: NA; D: NA; DNA: TGTGCCAGCACCCTAGATGGGGGGACGAAAAACATTCAGTACTTC; CDR3: CASTLDGGTKNIQYF
length: 13; J: TRBJ1-5; V: TRBV30; size: NA; D: NA; DNA: TGTGCCTGGAATGAGGATACCAATCAGCCCCAGCATTTT; CDR3: CAWNEDTNQPQHF
length: 15; J: TRBJ1-2; V: TRBV15; size: once; D: NA; DNA: TGTGCCACCAGCAGAGATCAGGGGAGGGGTTCTGGCTACACCTTC; CDR3: CATSRDQGRGSGYTF
length: 15; J: TRBJ1-2; V: TRBV5-1; size: NA; D: TRBD1; DNA: TGCGCCAGCAGCATCGGACAGGGACCCTACTATGGCTACACCTTC; CDR3: CASSIGQGPYYGYTF
length: 12; J: TRBJ2-7; V: TRBV21-1; size: NA; D: NA; DNA: TGTGCCAGCAGCAAACAGGTCAACGAGCAGTACTTC; CDR3: CASSKQVNEQYF
length: 21; J: TRBJ2-1; V: TRBV15; size: NA; D: TRBD1; DNA: TGTGCCACCAGCAATTTAAGATTACTCGGGACAGGGCTAGCAGCCTACAATGAGCAGTTCTTC; CDR3: CATSNLRLLGTGLAAYNEQFF
length: 14; J: TRBJ2-7; V: TRBV18; size: NA; D: TRBD2; DNA: TGTGCCAGCTCACCACCGGGGGGGACCTACGAGCAGTACTTC; CDR3: CASSPPGGTYEQYF
length: 14; J: TRBJ1-5; V: TRBV18; size: NA; D: NA; DNA: TGTGCCAGCTCACCTGGGACACAGAATCAGCCCCAGCATTTT; CDR3: CASSPGTQNQPQHF
length: 15; J: TRBJ2-4; V: TRBV18; size: NA; D: NA; DNA: TGTGCCAGCTCACCCCTGGGACTAGCCAAAAACATTCAGTACTTC; CDR3: CASSPLGLAKNIQYF
length: 15; J: TRBJ1-5; V: TRBV5-5; size: NA; D: TRBD1; DNA: TGTGCCAGCAGACAGGGACAGGGGGAGGGTCAGCCCCAGCATTTT; CDR3: CASRQGQGEGQPQHF
length: 15; J: TRBJ2-1; V: TRBV2; size: NA; D: TRBD2; DNA: TGTGCCAGCAGTGAGACTAGCGGGGTCTACAATGAGCAGTTCTTC; CDR3: CASSETSGVYNEQFF
length: 11; J: TRBJ2-5; V: TRBV4-1; size: NA; D: NA; DNA: TGCGCCAGCAGCCAAGCGGAGACCCAGTACTTC; CDR3: CASSQAETQYF
length: 15; J: TRBJ1-2; V: TRBV28; size: NA; D: TRBD1; DNA: TGTGCCAGCAGATACACAGGGGGTTCAAACTATGGCTACACCTTC; CDR3: CASRYTGGSNYGYTF
length: 15; J: TRBJ1-1; V: TRBV28; size: NA; D: TRBD1; DNA: TGTGCCAGCAGCCCGGTGGACAGGGACGGCACTGAAGCTTTCTTT; CDR3: CASSPVDRDGTEAFF